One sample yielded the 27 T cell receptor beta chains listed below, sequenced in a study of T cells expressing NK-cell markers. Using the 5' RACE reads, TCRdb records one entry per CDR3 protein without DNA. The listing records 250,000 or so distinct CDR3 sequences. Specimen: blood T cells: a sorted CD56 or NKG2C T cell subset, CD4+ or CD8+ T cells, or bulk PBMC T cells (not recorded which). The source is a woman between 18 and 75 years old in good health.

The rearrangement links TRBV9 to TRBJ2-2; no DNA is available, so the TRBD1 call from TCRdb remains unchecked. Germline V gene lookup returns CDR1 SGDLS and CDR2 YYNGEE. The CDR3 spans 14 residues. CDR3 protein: CASGQGASTGELFF.

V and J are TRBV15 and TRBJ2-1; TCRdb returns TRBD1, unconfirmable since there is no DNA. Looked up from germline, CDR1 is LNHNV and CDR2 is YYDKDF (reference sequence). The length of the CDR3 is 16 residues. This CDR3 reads CATSRADRGLLNEQFF.

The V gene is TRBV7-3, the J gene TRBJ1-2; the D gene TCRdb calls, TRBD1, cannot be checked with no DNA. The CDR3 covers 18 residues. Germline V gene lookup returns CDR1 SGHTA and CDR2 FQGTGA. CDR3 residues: CASSLTGGRGVIPGGYTF.

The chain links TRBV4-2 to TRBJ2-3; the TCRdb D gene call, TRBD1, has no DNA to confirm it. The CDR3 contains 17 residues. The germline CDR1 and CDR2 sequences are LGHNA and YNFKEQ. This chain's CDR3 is CASSQEGVQGATDTQYF.

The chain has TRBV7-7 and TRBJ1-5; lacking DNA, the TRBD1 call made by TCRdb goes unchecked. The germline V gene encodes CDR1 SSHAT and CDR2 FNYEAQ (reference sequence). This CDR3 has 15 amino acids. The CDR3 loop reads CASSFVQGVNQPQHF.

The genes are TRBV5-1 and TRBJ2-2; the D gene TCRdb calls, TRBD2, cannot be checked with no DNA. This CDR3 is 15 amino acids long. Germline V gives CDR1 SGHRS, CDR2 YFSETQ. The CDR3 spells CASSFRGAGTGELFF.

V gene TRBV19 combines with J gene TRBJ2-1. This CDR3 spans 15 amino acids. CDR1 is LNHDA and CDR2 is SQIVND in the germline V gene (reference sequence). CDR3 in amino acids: CASSMRQIGDNEQFF.

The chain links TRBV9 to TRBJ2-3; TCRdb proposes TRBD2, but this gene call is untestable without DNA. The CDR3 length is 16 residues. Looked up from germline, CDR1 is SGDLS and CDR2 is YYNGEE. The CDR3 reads CASSEGLAGDTDTQYF.

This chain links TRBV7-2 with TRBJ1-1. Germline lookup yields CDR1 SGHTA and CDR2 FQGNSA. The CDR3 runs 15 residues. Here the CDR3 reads CASSLGIGQNTEAFF.

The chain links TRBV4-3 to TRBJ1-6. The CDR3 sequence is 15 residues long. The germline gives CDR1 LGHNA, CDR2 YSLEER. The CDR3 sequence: CASSPEEGRDSPLHF.

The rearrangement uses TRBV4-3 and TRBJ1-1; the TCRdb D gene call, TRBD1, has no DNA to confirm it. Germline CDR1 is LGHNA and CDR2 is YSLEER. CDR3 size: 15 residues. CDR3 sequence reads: CASSQEGAGATEAFF.

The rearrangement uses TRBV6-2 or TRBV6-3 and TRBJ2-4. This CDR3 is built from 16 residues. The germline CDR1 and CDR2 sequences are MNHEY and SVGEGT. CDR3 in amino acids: CASSSLAELAKNIQYF.

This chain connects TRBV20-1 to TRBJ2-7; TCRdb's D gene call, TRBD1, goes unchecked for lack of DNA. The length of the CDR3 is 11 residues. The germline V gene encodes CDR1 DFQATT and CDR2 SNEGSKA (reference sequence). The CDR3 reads CSARAGPEQYF.

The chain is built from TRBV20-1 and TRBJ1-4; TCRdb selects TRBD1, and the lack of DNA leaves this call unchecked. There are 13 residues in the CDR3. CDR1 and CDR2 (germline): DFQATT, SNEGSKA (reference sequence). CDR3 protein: CSARRTGSEKLFF.

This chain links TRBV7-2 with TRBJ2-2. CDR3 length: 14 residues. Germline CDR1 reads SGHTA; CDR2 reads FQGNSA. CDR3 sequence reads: CASSLVGITGELFF.

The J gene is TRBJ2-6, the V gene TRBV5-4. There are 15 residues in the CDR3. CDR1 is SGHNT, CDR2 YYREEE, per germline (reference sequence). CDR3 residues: CASSPISSGANVLTF.

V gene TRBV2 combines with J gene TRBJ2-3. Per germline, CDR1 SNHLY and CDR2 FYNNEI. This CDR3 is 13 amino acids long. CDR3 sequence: CASSGSLTDTQYF.

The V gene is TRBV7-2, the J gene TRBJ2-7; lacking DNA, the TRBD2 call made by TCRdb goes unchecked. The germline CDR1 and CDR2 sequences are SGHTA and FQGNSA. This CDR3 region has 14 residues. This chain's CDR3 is CASSPAGNSYEQYF.

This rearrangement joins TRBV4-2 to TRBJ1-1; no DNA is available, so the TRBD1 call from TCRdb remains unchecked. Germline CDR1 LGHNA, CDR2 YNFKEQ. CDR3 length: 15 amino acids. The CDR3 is CASSQALGGGTEAFF.

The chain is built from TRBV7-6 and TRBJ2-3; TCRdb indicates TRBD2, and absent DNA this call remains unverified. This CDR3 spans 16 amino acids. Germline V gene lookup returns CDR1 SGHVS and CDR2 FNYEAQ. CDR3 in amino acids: CASSPGLTARTDTQYF.

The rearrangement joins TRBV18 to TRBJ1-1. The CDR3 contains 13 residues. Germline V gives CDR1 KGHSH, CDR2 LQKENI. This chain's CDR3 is CASSPIVWTEAFF.

The CDR3: CASSPSRDRVYNSPLHF. The chain joins TRBV7-2 to TRBJ1-6; the D call of TRBD1 rests on TCRdb alone, since no DNA is present to check it. Germline lookup yields CDR1 SGHTA and CDR2 FQGNSA. The CDR3 extends over 17 amino acids.

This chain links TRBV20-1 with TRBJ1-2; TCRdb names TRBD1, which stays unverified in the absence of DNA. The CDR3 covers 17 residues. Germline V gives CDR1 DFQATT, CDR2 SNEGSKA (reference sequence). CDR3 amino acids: CSARDSGFRDGLNGYTF.

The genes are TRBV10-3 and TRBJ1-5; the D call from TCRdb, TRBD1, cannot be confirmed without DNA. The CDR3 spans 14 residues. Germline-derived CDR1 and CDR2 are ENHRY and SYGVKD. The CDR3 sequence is CATLGDRDGQPQHF.

CDR3 sequence reads: CASSSGTSGGNEQFF. The V call is TRBV27, the J call TRBJ2-1; checking the TCRdb D call of TRBD2 is not possible without DNA. Germline V gene sequence: CDR1 MNHEY, CDR2 SMNVEV (reference sequence). The CDR3 is 15 amino acids.

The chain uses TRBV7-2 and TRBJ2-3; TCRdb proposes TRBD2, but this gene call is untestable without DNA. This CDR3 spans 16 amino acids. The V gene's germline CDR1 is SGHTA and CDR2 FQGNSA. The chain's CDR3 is CASSQGTSGSSLPQYF.

The chain's CDR3 is CASSLDPIQNTGELFF. This chain links TRBV5-1 with TRBJ2-2. The CDR3 sequence is 16 residues long. The germline V gene has CDR1 SGHRS and CDR2 YFSETQ.